This entry lists 17 T cell receptor beta chains sequenced from one sample in a study of cytomegalovirus exposure and HLA in healthy donors (dated by TCRdb to the late 2010s). The method was the immunoSEQ multiplex PCR assay. A mixture of 60 forward primers for TCR Vbeta segments and 13 reverse primers for TCR Jbeta segments was used in the multiplex PCR. In TCRdb, the immuneACCESS table is reduced to in-frame sequences with V and J assigned. These tables do not hold every clone; where another copy was compared, an unresolved V gene accounts for under half, and the others remain unexplained. The sample table holds around 170,000 clones, of which roughly 82% were seen once. The ten largest clones capture approximately 2.9% of the sample. The specimen sequenced was PBMCs. The origin of the receptors is a woman in her fifties or sixties in good health and CMV-seropositive.

The chain couples TRBV28 to TRBJ1-5; 7 positions agree with TRBD1. Germline CDR1 reads MDHEN; CDR2 reads SYDVKM. The CDR3 covers 13 residues. The V and J ends lost 8 bases and 7 bases, in that order; junction bases with no gene match: 8. The CDR3 DNA follows: TGTGCCAGCCGCCGACAGGGTGAACAGCCCCAGCATTTT. Translation: CASRRQGEQPQHF.

The rearrangement uses TRBV6-4 and TRBJ2-1, with TRBD1 matching over 9 bases. The germline V gene encodes CDR1 MRHNA and CDR2 SNTAGT. The CDR3 length is 15 residues. The V and J ends lost 6 bases and 3 bases, in that order; junction bases with no gene match: 6. The CDR3 region has the DNA TGTGCCAGCAGCGTAGGACAGGGGTTCTACAATGAGCAGTTCTTC. Amino acids: CASSVGQGFYNEQFF.

V and J are TRBV5-4 and TRBJ2-7; D perhaps matches TRBD1 (5 bases). This CDR3 spans 11 amino acids. V was cut by 4 bases and J by 6 bases, with 8 bases left in between. The germline V gene has CDR1 SGHNT and CDR2 YYREEE (reference sequence). The CDR3 spells CASSAGFEQYF. CDR3 bases: TGTGCCAGCAGCGCAGGGTTCGAGCAGTACTTC.

The chain has TRBV5-4 and TRBJ2-3; 10 bases match TRBD2. The CDR3 length is 18 residues. Germline CDR1 reads SGHNT; CDR2 reads YYREEE (reference sequence). The ends lost 0 bases at V and 3 bases at J; junction bases unmatched: 10. In DNA form, the CDR3 reads TGTGCCAGCAGCTTGGCCAGCGGGGGGGCCCGATGGACAGATACGCAGTATTTT. It encodes CASSLASGGARWTDTQYF.

The chain is built from TRBV7-2 and TRBJ2-7, with 7 bases that match TRBD2. CDR1 and CDR2 from the germline V gene are SGHTA and FQGNSA. Trimming took 1 base from V and 3 from J; bases not matched to a gene: 6. This CDR3 has 15 residues. This CDR3 reads CASSLGLAVNYEQYF. DNA for the CDR3: TGTGCCAGCAGCTTAGGGCTAGCGGTAAACTACGAGCAGTACTTC. The full variable domain, in which reference TRBV7-2 and TRBJ2-7 provide the parts outside the CDR3, is GAGVSQSPSNKVTEKGKDVELRCDPISGHTALYWYRQSLGQGLEFLIYFQGNSAPDKSGLPSDRFSAERTGGSVSTLTIQRTQQEDSAVYLCASSLGLAVNYEQYFGPGTRLTVT.

V gene TRBV7-2 combines with J gene TRBJ2-7; 9 bases map to TRBD1. V trimming: 4 bases; J trimming: 6 bases; junction bases outside the gene matches: 7. Germline CDR1 is SGHTA and CDR2 is FQGNSA. The CDR3 has 14 residues. The CDR3 sequence: CASSSRQGVGEQYF. In DNA form, the CDR3 reads TGTGCCAGCAGCTCAAGACAGGGGGTAGGCGAGCAGTACTTC.

The rearrangement joins TRBV14 to TRBJ1-1; perhaps TRBD1 as D (6 bases). Per the germline V gene, CDR1 is SGHDN and CDR2 is FVKESK. This CDR3 comprises 17 residues. The germline V and J ends were trimmed by 0 bases and 1 base, with 15 bases remaining between them. DNA for the CDR3: TGTGCCAGCAGCCAAGAATACAGGGAATGGCCGAACACTGAAGCTTTCTTT. This codes for CASSQEYREWPNTEAFF.

This sequence joins TRBV6-6 and TRBJ2-7; a possible D gene is TRBD1 (7 bases). Germline lookup yields CDR1 MNHNY and CDR2 SVGAGI (reference sequence). The CDR3 has 13 residues. The V gene lost 5 bases and the J gene lost 2 bases, with 10 bases spanning the gap. The CDR3 DNA reads TGTGCCAGCAGTCGCGGGACAGCCTACGAGCAGTACTTC. This gives the protein CASSRGTAYEQYF.

The CDR3 here is CASSLGDPTGIAEAFF. CDR3 DNA sequence: TGCGCCAGCAGCTTGGGGGACCCGACAGGGATCGCTGAAGCTTTCTTT. The chain recombines TRBV5-1 with TRBJ1-1; 7 bases map to TRBD1. After removal of 0 bases from V and 6 bases from J, the junction contained 11 bases not matched to a gene. The CDR3 spans 16 residues. Germline CDR1 reads SGHRS; CDR2 reads YFSETQ.

The V gene is TRBV28, the J gene TRBJ2-7; D possibly corresponds to TRBD2 (7 bases). Trimming removed 6 bases at V and 0 bases at J, with 12 bases between. The CDR3 contains 14 residues. The germline V gene has CDR1 MDHEN and CDR2 SYDVKM. The CDR3 loop is CASSRGGGSYEQYF. Here the CDR3 DNA reads TGTGCCAGCAGCCGCGGGGGCGGCTCCTACGAGCAGTACTTC.

The gene calls are TRBV2 and TRBJ2-6, with D perhaps matching TRBD1 (6 bases). Germline V gene data show CDR1 as SNHLY and CDR2 as FYNNEI. The CDR3 is 15 amino acids. Trimming left V 6 bases short and J 4 bases short, with 13 bases between. CDR3 DNA: TGTGCCAGCAGGGGAGACAGGTCCGGGGCCAACGTCCTGACTTTC. This gives the protein CASRGDRSGANVLTF.

The rearrangement joins TRBV27 to TRBJ2-5; TRBD1 agrees at 7 bases. This CDR3 spans 13 amino acids. Germline CDR1 reads MNHEY; CDR2 reads SMNVEV (reference sequence). V lost 7 bases and J lost 5; bases outside the gene matches: 7. CDR3 nucleotides: TGTGCCAGCACTCCACCAGGGGGTGAGACCCAGTACTTC. Its protein is CASTPPGGETQYF.

V and J are TRBV11-1 and TRBJ2-2, with D unresolved. CDR1 SGHAT and CDR2 FQDESV come from the germline V gene (reference sequence). This CDR3 is 14 amino acids long. The germline V and J ends were trimmed by 1 base and 7 bases, with 10 bases remaining between them. The DNA of the CDR3 is TGTGCCAGCAGCTTAGAAGGAGTTGGCGGGGAGCTGTTTTTT. Translation gives CASSLEGVGGELFF.

V and J are TRBV7-9 and TRBJ1-6; 7 bases are shared with TRBD1. Germline CDR1 reads SEHNR; CDR2 reads FQNEAQ (reference sequence). The ends lost 4 bases at V and 7 bases at J; junction bases unmatched: 7. The CDR3 is 15 residues long. The CDR3 DNA reads as TGTGCCAGCAGCTCGCGACAGGGAGACAATTCACCCCTCCACTTT. This codes for CASSSRQGDNSPLHF.

The chain carries TRBV19 and TRBJ1-5; D is ambiguous. Germline assignment: CDR1 LNHDA and CDR2 SQIVND (reference sequence). Trimming took off 7 bases at V and 0 bases at J, with 19 bases between the two ends. The CDR3 contains 17 residues. The CDR3 DNA follows: TGTGCCAGTACTCACTCGGACCGAGACTATAGCAATCAGCCCCAGCATTTT. Encoded protein: CASTHSDRDYSNQPQHF.

V usage is TRBV5-1 and J usage is TRBJ2-3, with 7 bases aligning to TRBD1. J gave up 2 bases and V 4 bases, and 4 bases lay outside the gene matches. The CDR3 loop spans 14 amino acids. Germline V gene data show CDR1 as SGHRS and CDR2 as YFSETQ. CDR3 region: CASSPGTDTDTQYF. CDR3 sequence (DNA): TGCGCCAGCAGCCCCGGGACAGACACAGATACGCAGTATTTT.

As for this clone: Other DNA sequences in this sample translate to the same CDR3. The V and J genes are TRBV29-1 and TRBJ1-6; 9 bases agree with TRBD1. Per germline, CDR1 SQVTM and CDR2 ANQGSEA. The CDR3 has 13 residues. V gave up 4 bases and J gave up 13 bases; unmatched junction bases: 8. This CDR3 is CSVGEQGATPLHF. CDR3 DNA: TGCAGCGTTGGGGAACAGGGGGCTACCCCCCTCCACTTT.